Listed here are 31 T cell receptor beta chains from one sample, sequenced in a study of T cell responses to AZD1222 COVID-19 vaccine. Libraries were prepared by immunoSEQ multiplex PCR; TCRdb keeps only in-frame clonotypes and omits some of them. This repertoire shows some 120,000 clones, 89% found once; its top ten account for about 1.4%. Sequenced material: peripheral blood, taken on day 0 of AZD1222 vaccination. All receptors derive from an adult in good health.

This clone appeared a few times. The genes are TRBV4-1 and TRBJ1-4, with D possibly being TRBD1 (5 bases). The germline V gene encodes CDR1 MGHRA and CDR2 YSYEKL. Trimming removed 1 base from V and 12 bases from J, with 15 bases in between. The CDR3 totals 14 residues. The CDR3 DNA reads TGCGCCAGCAGCCAAGGCGGAGTCCTGGGGGAACTGTTTTTT. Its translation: CASSQGGVLGELFF.

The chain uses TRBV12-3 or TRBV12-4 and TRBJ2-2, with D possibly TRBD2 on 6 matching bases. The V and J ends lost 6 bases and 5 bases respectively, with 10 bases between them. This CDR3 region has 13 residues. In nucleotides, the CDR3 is TGTGCCAGCAGCTGGCGGGGAACCGGGGAGCTGTTTTTT. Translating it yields CASSWRGTGELFF.

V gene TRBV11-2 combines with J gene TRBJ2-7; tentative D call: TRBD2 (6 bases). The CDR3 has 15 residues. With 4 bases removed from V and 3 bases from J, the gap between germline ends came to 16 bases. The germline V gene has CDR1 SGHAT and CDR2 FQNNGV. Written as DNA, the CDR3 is TGTGCCAGCAGCTCTAACCCGGGAGCCGTCTACGAGCAGTACTTC. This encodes CASSSNPGAVYEQYF.

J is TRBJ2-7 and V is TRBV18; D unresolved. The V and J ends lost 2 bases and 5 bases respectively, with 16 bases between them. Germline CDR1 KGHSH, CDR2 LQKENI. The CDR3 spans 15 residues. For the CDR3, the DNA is TGTGCCAGCTCACCATCACTGGGTGGGGATCACGAGCAGTACTTC. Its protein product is CASSPSLGGDHEQYF.

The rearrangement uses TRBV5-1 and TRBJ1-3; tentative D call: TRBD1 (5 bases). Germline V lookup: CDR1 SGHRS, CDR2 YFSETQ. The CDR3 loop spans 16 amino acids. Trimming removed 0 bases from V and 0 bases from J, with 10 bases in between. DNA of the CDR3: TGCGCCAGCAGCTTGGCAGCAGGGCGCTCTGGAAACACCATATATTTT. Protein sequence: CASSLAAGRSGNTIYF.

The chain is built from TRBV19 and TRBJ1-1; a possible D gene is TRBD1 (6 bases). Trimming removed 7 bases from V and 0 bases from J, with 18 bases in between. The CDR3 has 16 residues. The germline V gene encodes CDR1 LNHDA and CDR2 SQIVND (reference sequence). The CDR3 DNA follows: TGTGCCAGTAATAAAAATCGGGGACAACTGAACACTGAAGCTTTCTTT. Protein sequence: CASNKNRGQLNTEAFF.

CDR3 nucleotides: TGTGCCAGTAGTAAGCGGGGGGGGTTGAACACTGAAGCTTTCTTT. Translated, it gives CASSKRGGLNTEAFF. V gene TRBV19 combines with J gene TRBJ1-1; a weak D match, TRBD1 (5 bases). CDR1 and CDR2 (germline): LNHDA, SQIVND (reference sequence). Trimming pared 4 bases from V and 0 bases from J, leaving 12 bases between. The CDR3 length is 15 residues.

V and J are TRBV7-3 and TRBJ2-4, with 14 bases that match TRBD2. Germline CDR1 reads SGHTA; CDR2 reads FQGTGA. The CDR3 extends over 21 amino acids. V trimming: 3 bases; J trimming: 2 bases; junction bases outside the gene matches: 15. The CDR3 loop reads CASSFLSRGLAGVGSKNIQYF. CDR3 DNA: TGTGCCAGCAGCTTTCTATCGAGGGGACTAGCGGGAGTGGGCTCCAAAAACATTCAGTACTTC.

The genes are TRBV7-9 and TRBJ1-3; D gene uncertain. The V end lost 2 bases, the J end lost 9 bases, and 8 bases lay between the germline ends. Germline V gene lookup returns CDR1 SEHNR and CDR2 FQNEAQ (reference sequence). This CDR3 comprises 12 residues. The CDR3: CASSLPLSTIYF. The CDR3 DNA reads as TGTGCCAGCAGCTTACCCCTGAGCACCATATATTTT.

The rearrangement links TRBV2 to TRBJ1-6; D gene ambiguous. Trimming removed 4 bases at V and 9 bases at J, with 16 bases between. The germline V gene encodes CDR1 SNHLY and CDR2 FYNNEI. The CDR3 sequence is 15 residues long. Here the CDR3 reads CASSGALLVGSPLHF. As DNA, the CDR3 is TGTGCCAGCAGTGGGGCCCTCCTCGTGGGTTCACCCCTCCACTTT.

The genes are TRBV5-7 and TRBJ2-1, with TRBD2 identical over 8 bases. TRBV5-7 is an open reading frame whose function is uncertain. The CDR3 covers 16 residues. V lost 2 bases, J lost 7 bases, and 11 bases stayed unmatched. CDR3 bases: TGTGCCAGCAGCTTAGGACGGGAGGGGCTTTGGAATGAGCAGTTCTTC. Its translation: CASSLGREGLWNEQFF.

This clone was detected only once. The CDR3 sequence: CASSFEETQYF. The CDR3 DNA sequence: TGTGCCAGCAGTTTTGAAGAGACCCAGTACTTC. V gene TRBV12-3 or TRBV12-4 combines with J gene TRBJ2-5; no clear D. This CDR3 region has 11 residues. Trimming cost V 3 bases and J 3 bases, with 2 bases left between them.

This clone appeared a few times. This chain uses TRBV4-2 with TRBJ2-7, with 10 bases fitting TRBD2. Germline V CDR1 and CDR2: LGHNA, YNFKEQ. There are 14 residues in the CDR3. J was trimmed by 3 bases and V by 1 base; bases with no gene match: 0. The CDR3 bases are TGTGCCAGCAGCCAAGGGACTAGCGGCTACGAGCAGTACTTC. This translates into CASSQGTSGYEQYF.

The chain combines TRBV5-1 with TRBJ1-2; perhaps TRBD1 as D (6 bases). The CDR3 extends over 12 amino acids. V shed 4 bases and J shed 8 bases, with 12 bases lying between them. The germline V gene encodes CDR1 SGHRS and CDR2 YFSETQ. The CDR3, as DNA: TGCGCCAGCAGCACAACAGGGTGGGGCTACACCTTC. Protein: CASSTTGWGYTF. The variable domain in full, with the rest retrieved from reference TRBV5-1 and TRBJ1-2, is KAGVTQTPRYLIKTRGQQVTLSCSPISGHRSVSWYQQTPGQGLQFLFEYFSETQRNKGNFPGRFSGRQFSNSRSEMNVSTLELGDSALYLCASSTTGWGYTFGSGTRLTVV.

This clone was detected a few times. The CDR3: CASSPGVLYNEQFF. CDR3 in DNA: TGTGCCAGCAGTCCAGGAGTACTCTACAATGAGCAGTTCTTC. The chain is built from TRBV7-3 and TRBJ2-1; D remains ambiguous. Germline lookup yields CDR1 SGHTA and CDR2 FQGTGA. V was trimmed by 6 bases and J by 3 bases, leaving 12 bases between them. The CDR3 has 14 residues.

Here the CDR3 DNA reads TGTGCCAGCAGCGTAGGTGGTGGTGCAGGGTCTTATGGCTACACCTTC. Translated, it gives CASSVGGGAGSYGYTF. This sequence joins TRBV9 and TRBJ1-2, with D perhaps TRBD1 (5 bases). This CDR3 is built from 16 residues. With 0 bases removed from V and 5 bases from J, the gap between germline ends came to 17 bases. Per the germline V gene, CDR1 is SGDLS and CDR2 is YYNGEE.

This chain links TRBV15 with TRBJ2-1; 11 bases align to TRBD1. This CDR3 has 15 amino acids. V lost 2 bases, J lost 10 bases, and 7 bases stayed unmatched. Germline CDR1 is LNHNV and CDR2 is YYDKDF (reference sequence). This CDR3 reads CATSRTLGQGDEQFF. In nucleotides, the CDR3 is TGTGCCACCAGCAGAACCCTGGGACAGGGGGACGAGCAGTTCTTC.

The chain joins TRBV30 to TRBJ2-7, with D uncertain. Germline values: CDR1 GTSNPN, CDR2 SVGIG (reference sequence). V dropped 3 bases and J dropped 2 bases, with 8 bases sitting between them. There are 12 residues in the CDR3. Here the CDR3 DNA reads TGTGCCTGGAGAGCACCCGCCTACGAGCAGTACTTC. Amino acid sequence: CAWRAPAYEQYF.

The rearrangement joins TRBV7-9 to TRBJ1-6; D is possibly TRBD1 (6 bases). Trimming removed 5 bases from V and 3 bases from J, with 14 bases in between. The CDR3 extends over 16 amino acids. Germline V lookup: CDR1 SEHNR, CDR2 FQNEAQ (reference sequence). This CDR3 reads CASSPLGGRYNSPLHF. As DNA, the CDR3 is TGTGCCAGCAGCCCATTGGGGGGCCGCTATAATTCACCCCTCCACTTT.

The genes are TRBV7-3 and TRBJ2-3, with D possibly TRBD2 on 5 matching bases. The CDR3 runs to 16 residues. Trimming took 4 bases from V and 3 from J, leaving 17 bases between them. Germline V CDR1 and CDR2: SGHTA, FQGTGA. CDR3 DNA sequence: TGTGCCAGCAGCTCGGACCGCGGGTGGCGTACAGATACGCAGTATTTT. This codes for CASSSDRGWRTDTQYF.

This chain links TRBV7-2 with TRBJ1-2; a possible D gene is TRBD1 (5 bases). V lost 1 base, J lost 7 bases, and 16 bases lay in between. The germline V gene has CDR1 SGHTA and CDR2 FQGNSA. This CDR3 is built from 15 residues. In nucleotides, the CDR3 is TGTGCCAGCAGCTTAGTTCGGGACCCGCTTGGTGGCTACACCTTC. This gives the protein CASSLVRDPLGGYTF.

This chain's CDR3 is CATRGTGEGGRTEAFF. CDR3 sequence (DNA): TGTGCCACCAGAGGGACAGGGGAAGGGGGTCGCACTGAAGCTTTCTTT. The genes are TRBV24-1 and TRBJ1-1, with 10 bases that match TRBD1. The junction had 11 bases not matched to a gene; V was cut back by 7 bases and J by 4 bases. The CDR3 extends over 16 amino acids. Germline assignment: CDR1 KGHDR and CDR2 SFDVKD.

The CDR3 DNA reads TGTGCCAGTAGTATAAGTGGCGGGGGCAGGGGTGAGCAGTTCTTC. This translates into CASSISGGGRGEQFF. The chain combines TRBV19 with TRBJ2-1; TRBD2 might be the D (7 bases). V lost 2 bases, J lost 9 bases, and 17 bases lay in between. The CDR3 is 15 residues long. Per germline, CDR1 LNHDA and CDR2 SQIVND (reference sequence).

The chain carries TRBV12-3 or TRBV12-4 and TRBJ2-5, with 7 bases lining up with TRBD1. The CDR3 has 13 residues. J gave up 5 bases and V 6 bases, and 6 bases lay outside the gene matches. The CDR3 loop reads CASRKTGPETQYF. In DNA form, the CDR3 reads TGTGCCAGCAGAAAGACAGGGCCCGAGACCCAGTACTTC.

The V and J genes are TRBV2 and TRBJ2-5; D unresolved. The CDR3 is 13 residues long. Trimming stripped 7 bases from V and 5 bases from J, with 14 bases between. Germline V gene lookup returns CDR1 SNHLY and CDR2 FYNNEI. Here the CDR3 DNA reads TGTGCCAGCAACTCGAGATCCACGGAGACCCAGTACTTC. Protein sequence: CASNSRSTETQYF. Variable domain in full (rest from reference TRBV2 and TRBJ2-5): EPEVTQTPSHQVTQMGQEVILRCVPISNHLYFYWYRQILGQKVEFLVSFYNNEISEKSEIFDDQFSVERPDGSNFTLKIRSTKLEDSAMYFCASNSRSTETQYFGPGTRLLVL.

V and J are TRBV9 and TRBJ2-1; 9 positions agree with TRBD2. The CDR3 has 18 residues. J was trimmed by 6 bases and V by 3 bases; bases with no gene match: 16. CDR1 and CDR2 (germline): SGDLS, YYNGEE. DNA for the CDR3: TGTGCCAGCAGCGCCTTCATAACCGTAGCGGGAGAAGGCAATGAGCAGTTCTTC. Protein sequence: CASSAFITVAGEGNEQFF.

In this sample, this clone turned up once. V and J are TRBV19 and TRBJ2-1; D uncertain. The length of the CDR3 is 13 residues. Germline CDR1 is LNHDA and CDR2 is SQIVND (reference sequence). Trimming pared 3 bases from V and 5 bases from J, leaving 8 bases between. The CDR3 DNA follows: TGTGCCAGTAGTATGGACGGAGACAATGAGCAGTTCTTC. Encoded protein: CASSMDGDNEQFF.

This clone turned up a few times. The CDR3 nucleotides are TGTGCCAGCACCAGACTAGCGGAGTGGTCCAATGAGCAGTTCTTC. It codes for CASTRLAEWSNEQFF. The chain has TRBV6-5 and TRBJ2-1; TRBD2 matches 9 bases. V shed 7 bases, J shed 6 bases, and the junction held 10 bases outside the gene matches. This CDR3 region has 15 residues. Per germline, CDR1 MNHEY and CDR2 SVGAGI.

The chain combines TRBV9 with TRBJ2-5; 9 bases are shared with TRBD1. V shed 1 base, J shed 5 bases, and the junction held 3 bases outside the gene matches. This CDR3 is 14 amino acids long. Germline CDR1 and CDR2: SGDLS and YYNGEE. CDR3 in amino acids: CASSVTGGTETQYF. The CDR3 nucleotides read TGTGCCAGCAGCGTAACAGGGGGCACCGAGACCCAGTACTTC.

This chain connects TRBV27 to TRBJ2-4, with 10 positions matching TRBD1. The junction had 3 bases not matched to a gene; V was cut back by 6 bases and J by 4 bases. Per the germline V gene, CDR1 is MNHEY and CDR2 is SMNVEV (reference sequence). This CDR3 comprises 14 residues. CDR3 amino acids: CASRRQGAKNIQYF. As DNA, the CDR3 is TGTGCCAGCAGGAGACAGGGGGCTAAAAACATTCAGTACTTC.

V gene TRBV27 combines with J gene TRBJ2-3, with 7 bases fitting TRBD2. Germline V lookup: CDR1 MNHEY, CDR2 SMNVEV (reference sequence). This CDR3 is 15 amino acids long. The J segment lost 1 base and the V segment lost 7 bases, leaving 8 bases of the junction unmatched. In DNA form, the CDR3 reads TGTGCCAGCACCCTAAGCGGGACCGGCACAGATACGCAGTATTTT. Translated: CASTLSGTGTDTQYF.